The 8 T cell receptor beta chains given below trace back to one sample, sequenced in a study of cytomegalovirus exposure and HLA in healthy donors. Both 60 Vbeta primers and 13 Jbeta primers went into the PCR. Profiled with immunoSEQ multiplex PCR; TCRdb holds only in-frame clones, not every one. The table shows approximately 160,000 clones, with roughly 78% occurring only once. Sequencing input: PBMCs. These TCRs come from a woman aged 45-60 years in good health and CMV-seropositive.

In its sample, this clone was seen a few times. This sequence joins TRBV30 and TRBJ2-7; the D gene is possibly TRBD2 (6 bases). Trimming removed 8 bases at V and 6 bases at J, with 17 bases between. CDR3 length: 12 amino acids. Germline CDR1 GTSNPN, CDR2 SVGIG (reference sequence). The CDR3 here is CAISGYNIEQYF. The DNA for the CDR3 is TGTGCCATTAGCGGATATAATATCGAGCAGTACTTC.

The chain recombines TRBV6-5 with TRBJ2-1; 8 nucleotides match TRBD2. Trimming at V came to 6 bases and at J to 4 bases, leaving 8 bases not matched to a gene. This CDR3 contains 15 residues. CDR1 and CDR2 (germline): MNHEY, SVGAGI. The CDR3 reads CASSRGLDTYNEQFF. CDR3 sequence (DNA): TGTGCCAGCAGCCGGGGACTAGACACTTACAATGAGCAGTTCTTC.

The chain carries TRBV4-2 and TRBJ1-4, with D perhaps matching TRBD1 (5 bases). This CDR3 region has 15 residues. V lost 0 bases and J lost 9, with 14 bases in between. Germline V lookup: CDR1 LGHNA, CDR2 YNFKEQ. The CDR3 reads CASSQDAGTRQKLFF. The CDR3 nucleotides read TGTGCCAGCAGCCAAGATGCGGGGACGCGGCAAAAACTGTTTTTT.

The chain has TRBV5-4 and TRBJ1-1, with unresolved D. Trimming took 1 base from V and 4 from J, leaving 11 bases between them. Germline values: CDR1 SGHNT, CDR2 YYREEE (reference sequence). The CDR3 is 14 residues long. The CDR3 reads CASSLNVGSTEAFF. DNA for the CDR3: TGTGCCAGCAGCTTGAACGTCGGGAGCACTGAAGCTTTCTTT.

In its sample, this clone was seen a few times. The genes are TRBV14 and TRBJ1-6, with TRBD1 identical over 10 bases. J lost 4 bases, V lost 4 bases, and 4 bases had no gene match. The CDR3 is 16 amino acids. Germline values: CDR1 SGHDN, CDR2 FVKESK. CDR3 region: CASSRTGGNYNSPLHF. The CDR3 DNA follows: TGTGCCAGCAGCCGGACAGGGGGAAATTATAATTCACCCCTCCACTTT.

The chain carries TRBV29-1 and TRBJ2-1; D possibly corresponds to TRBD1 (6 bases). The CDR3 extends over 18 amino acids. Trimming stripped 4 bases from V and 0 bases from J, with 22 bases between. CDR1 SQVTM and CDR2 ANQGSEA come from the germline V gene. The chain's CDR3 is CSVVVRGKRRSSYNEQFF. The CDR3 DNA reads TGCAGCGTTGTTGTCAGGGGTAAGCGGAGGAGCTCCTACAATGAGCAGTTCTTC.

The CDR3 nucleotides read TGTGCTAGTGGCAGGGAATACACAGATACGCAGTATTTT. Translating it yields CASGREYTDTQYF. The V gene is TRBV12-5, the J gene TRBJ2-3, with D possibly matching TRBD1 (5 bases). The germline gives CDR1 LGHNT, CDR2 FRNRAP. There are 13 residues in the CDR3. Trimming shortened V by 6 bases and J by 2 bases, and 9 bases separated the two germline ends.

The rearrangement uses TRBV9 and TRBJ2-2; 9 positions match TRBD1. The CDR3 covers 17 residues. Germline trimming cut 2 bases from V and 8 bases from J; bases unmatched to any gene: 13. Germline-derived CDR1 and CDR2 are SGDLS and YYNGEE. The CDR3 region is CASSVAPGQGPGGELFF. The CDR3 DNA is TGTGCCAGCAGCGTCGCTCCGGGACAGGGTCCGGGGGGGGAGCTGTTTTTT. The entire variable domain, with the rest obtained from reference TRBV9 and TRBJ2-2, is as follows: DSGVTQTPKHLITATGQRVTLRCSPRSGDLSVYWYQQSLDQGLQFLIQYYNGEERAKGNILERFSAQQFPDLHSELNLSSLELGDSALYFCASSVAPGQGPGGELFFGEGSRLTVL.